These T cell receptor beta chains were read from a single sample in a study of cytomegalovirus exposure and HLA in healthy donors. The method was immunoSEQ multiplex PCR; TCRdb's version includes in-frame clones alone and lacks a portion of them. The sample yields 99,000 or so clones, roughly three quarters seen once. Source material: PBMCs. All receptors come from a male donor in good health and CMV-seropositive. CDR3s include the opening cysteine and the closing phenylalanine or tryptophan. The D gene is left open where the match is weak. Clone size, where shown, is once, few, many, or a class for clones that have expanded.

j_call: TRBJ2-7; d_call: TRBD2; v_call: TRBV7-6; clone_size: few; cdr3_aa: CASSLGLASNEQYF; cdr3_nt: TGTGCCAGCAGCTTAGGACTAGCTAGCAACGAGCAGTACTTC
j_call: TRBJ2-2; d_call: TRBD1; v_call: TRBV2; clone_size: -; cdr3_aa: CASSEGQSTGELFF; cdr3_nt: TGTGCCAGCAGTGAGGGACAGTCCACCGGGGAGCTGTTTTTT
j_call: TRBJ1-2; d_call: -; v_call: TRBV5-1; clone_size: once; cdr3_aa: CASSFSRGGDGYTF; cdr3_nt: TGCGCCAGCAGCTTCTCGCGGGGTGGGGATGGCTACACCTTC
j_call: TRBJ2-1; d_call: TRBD2; v_call: TRBV7-7; clone_size: -; cdr3_aa: CASSPGGGAWDEQFF; cdr3_nt: TGTGCTAGCAGCCCGGGCGGGGGGGCCTGGGATGAGCAGTTCTTC
j_call: TRBJ1-2; d_call: -; v_call: TRBV2; clone_size: few; cdr3_aa: CASSEARGDYGYTF; cdr3_nt: TGTGCCAGCAGTGAAGCGCGGGGAGACTATGGCTACACCTTC
j_call: TRBJ1-2; d_call: -; v_call: TRBV4-1; clone_size: few; cdr3_aa: CASSQGSGTLGGYTF; cdr3_nt: TGCGCCAGCAGCCAAGGGAGCGGGACATTGGGTGGCTACACCTTC
j_call: TRBJ2-7; d_call: TRBD1; v_call: TRBV6-5; clone_size: -; cdr3_aa: CASSYRQGVSYEQYF; cdr3_nt: TGTGCCAGCAGTTATCGACAGGGGGTAAGCTACGAGCAGTACTTC
j_call: TRBJ2-7; d_call: TRBD1; v_call: TRBV29-1; clone_size: -; cdr3_aa: CSVVADRRVYEQYF; cdr3_nt: TGCAGCGTTGTTGCGGACAGGCGTGTCTACGAGCAGTACTTC
j_call: TRBJ2-5; d_call: TRBD2; v_call: TRBV19; clone_size: -; cdr3_aa: CASSMGTSGGGETQYF; cdr3_nt: TGTGCCAGTAGTATGGGTACTAGCGGGGGAGGTGAGACCCAGTACTTC
j_call: TRBJ1-1; d_call: -; v_call: TRBV30; clone_size: -; cdr3_aa: CAWSHKGVGTEAFF; cdr3_nt: TGTGCCTGGAGTCATAAGGGGGTGGGAACTGAAGCTTTCTTT
j_call: TRBJ2-7; d_call: -; v_call: TRBV4-1; clone_size: -; cdr3_aa: CASSPHPSGNRRTYEQYF; cdr3_nt: TGCGCCAGCAGCCCCCATCCATCAGGGAACCGGCGCACCTACGAGCAGTACTTC
j_call: TRBJ2-1; d_call: TRBD2; v_call: TRBV7-2; clone_size: -; cdr3_aa: CASSPAGGNEQFF; cdr3_nt: TGTGCCAGCAGCCCAGCGGGGGGAAATGAGCAGTTCTTC
j_call: TRBJ2-2; d_call: TRBD1; v_call: TRBV29-1; clone_size: -; cdr3_aa: CSVGATGGFTGELFF; cdr3_nt: TGCAGCGTTGGAGCAACAGGGGGCTTCACCGGGGAGCTGTTTTTT
j_call: TRBJ2-2; d_call: -; v_call: TRBV4-2; clone_size: -; cdr3_aa: CASSHPRGTLNTGELFF; cdr3_nt: TGTGCCAGCAGCCACCCACGGGGGACCTTAAACACCGGGGAGCTGTTTTTT
j_call: TRBJ1-4; d_call: -; v_call: TRBV5-1; clone_size: few; cdr3_aa: CASRRTVNEKLFF; cdr3_nt: TGCGCCAGCCGACGGACAGTTAATGAAAAACTGTTTTTT
j_call: TRBJ2-1; d_call: -; v_call: TRBV7-8; clone_size: -; cdr3_aa: CASSLGGRGYEQFF; cdr3_nt: TGTGCCAGCAGCTTAGGGGGCAGGGGCTATGAGCAGTTCTTC
j_call: TRBJ1-3; d_call: -; v_call: TRBV5-1; clone_size: -; cdr3_aa: CASSLLSTANSGNTIYF; cdr3_nt: TGCGCCAGCAGCTTGTTGTCGACAGCCAACTCTGGAAACACCATATATTTT
j_call: TRBJ1-2; d_call: TRBD1; v_call: TRBV4-1; clone_size: -; cdr3_aa: CASSQSEDRGGHGYTF; cdr3_nt: TGCGCCAGCAGCCAATCCGAGGACAGGGGAGGGCATGGCTACACCTTC
j_call: TRBJ1-6; d_call: TRBD1; v_call: TRBV30; clone_size: -; cdr3_aa: CAWGTGWGSPLHF; cdr3_nt: TGTGCCTGGGGGACAGGGTGGGGTTCACCCCTCCACTTT
j_call: TRBJ2-3; d_call: -; v_call: TRBV30; clone_size: -; cdr3_aa: CAWSVPVPGTQYF; cdr3_nt: TGTGCCTGGAGTGTACCAGTGCCGGGTACGCAGTATTTT
j_call: TRBJ1-5; d_call: TRBD1; v_call: TRBV4-1; clone_size: -; cdr3_aa: CASSRQGPDSNQPQHF; cdr3_nt: TGCGCCAGCAGCCGACAGGGGCCCGATAGCAATCAGCCCCAGCATTTT
j_call: TRBJ1-4; d_call: TRBD1; v_call: TRBV6-5; clone_size: few; cdr3_aa: CASSRRDRGPGLFF; cdr3_nt: TGTGCCAGCAGCCGCCGGGACAGGGGGCCCGGGCTGTTTTTT
j_call: TRBJ2-3; d_call: TRBD2; v_call: TRBV7-2; clone_size: once; cdr3_aa: CASSLSSGASLISTDTQYF; cdr3_nt: TGTGCCAGCAGCTTAAGTAGCGGGGCCTCACTTATTAGCACAGATACGCAGTATTTT
j_call: TRBJ1-1; d_call: TRBD1; v_call: TRBV5-6; clone_size: few; cdr3_aa: CASSYGTAVSTLVAFF; cdr3_nt: TGTGCCAGCAGCTACGGGACAGCGGTGTCAACACTTGTAGCTTTCTTT
j_call: TRBJ2-1; d_call: -; v_call: TRBV10-2; clone_size: -; cdr3_aa: CASSNAGSRNEQFF; cdr3_nt: TGCGCCAGCAGTAACGCGGGGAGCAGGAATGAGCAGTTCTTC
j_call: TRBJ2-7; d_call: -; v_call: TRBV25-1; clone_size: -; cdr3_aa: CASSARVSSYEQYF; cdr3_nt: TGTGCCAGCAGTGCCAGGGTAAGCTCCTACGAGCAGTACTTC
j_call: TRBJ1-2; d_call: TRBD1; v_call: TRBV6-1; clone_size: -; cdr3_aa: CASSEAQGAGTF; cdr3_nt: TGTGCCAGCAGTGAAGCCCAGGGGGCGGGCACCTTC
j_call: TRBJ2-2; d_call: TRBD1; v_call: TRBV19; clone_size: -; cdr3_aa: CASSPLGQGFLLTGELFF; cdr3_nt: TGTGCCAGTAGTCCACTGGGACAGGGGTTTCTACTAACCGGGGAGCTGTTTTTT
j_call: TRBJ1-6; d_call: -; v_call: TRBV5-6; clone_size: -; cdr3_aa: CASSPTWGADNSPLHF; cdr3_nt: TGTGCCAGCAGCCCCACCTGGGGCGCTGATAATTCACCCCTCCACTTT
j_call: TRBJ1-1; d_call: TRBD1; v_call: TRBV5-6; clone_size: -; cdr3_aa: CASSLGGTGGYGAFF; cdr3_nt: TGTGCCAGCAGCTTGGGCGGGACAGGGGGCTATGGAGCTTTCTTT
j_call: TRBJ2-2; d_call: -; v_call: TRBV29-1; clone_size: -; cdr3_aa: CSVVAWTGELFF; cdr3_nt: TGCAGCGTCGTAGCGTGGACCGGGGAGCTGTTTTTT
j_call: TRBJ2-3; d_call: -; v_call: TRBV27; clone_size: once; cdr3_aa: CASSLFAKGDTQYF; cdr3_nt: TGTGCCAGCAGTTTATTCGCCAAGGGGGATACGCAGTATTTT
j_call: TRBJ1-2; d_call: -; v_call: TRBV9; clone_size: few; cdr3_aa: CASSPSLSNYGYTF; cdr3_nt: TGTGCCAGCAGCCCGAGCCTGTCTAACTATGGCTACACCTTC
j_call: TRBJ2-3; d_call: TRBD1; v_call: TRBV25-1; clone_size: -; cdr3_aa: CASSKGQGRDTQYF; cdr3_nt: TGTGCCAGCAGTAAAGGACAGGGAAGAGATACGCAGTATTTT
j_call: TRBJ1-1; d_call: -; v_call: TRBV27; clone_size: -; cdr3_aa: CASSWGVEGTEAFF; cdr3_nt: TGTGCCAGCAGTTGGGGGGTGGAGGGAACTGAAGCTTTCTTT
j_call: TRBJ2-7; d_call: TRBD1; v_call: TRBV6-5; clone_size: -; cdr3_aa: CASSAWTGVDEQYF; cdr3_nt: TGTGCCAGCAGTGCTTGGACAGGGGTCGACGAGCAGTACTTC
j_call: TRBJ1-1; d_call: TRBD1; v_call: TRBV29-1; clone_size: -; cdr3_aa: CSVRQGLGTEAFF; cdr3_nt: TGCAGCGTCCGACAGGGGCTCGGCACTGAAGCTTTCTTT
j_call: TRBJ1-2; d_call: TRBD1; v_call: TRBV29-1; clone_size: -; cdr3_aa: CSVVKTGGNYGYTF; cdr3_nt: TGCAGCGTCGTGAAGACAGGGGGCAACTATGGCTACACCTTC
j_call: TRBJ1-6; d_call: -; v_call: TRBV18; clone_size: -; cdr3_aa: CASSDSVQNSPLHF; cdr3_nt: TGTGCCAGCTCCGACAGTGTTCAAAATTCACCCCTCCACTTT
j_call: TRBJ1-1; d_call: -; v_call: TRBV18; clone_size: -; cdr3_aa: CASSPGEGKAFF; cdr3_nt: TGTGCCAGCTCACCAGGGGAGGGAAAAGCTTTCTTT
j_call: TRBJ2-1; d_call: -; v_call: TRBV4-1; clone_size: -; cdr3_aa: CASSLRTPNEQFF; cdr3_nt: TGCGCCAGCAGCCTCAGAACACCCAATGAGCAGTTCTTC
j_call: TRBJ1-1; d_call: -; v_call: TRBV25-1; clone_size: -; cdr3_aa: CASSEFEGVGTEAFF; cdr3_nt: TGTGCCAGCAGTGAATTTGAGGGTGTGGGCACTGAAGCTTTCTTT
j_call: TRBJ1-4; d_call: -; v_call: TRBV7-9; clone_size: few; cdr3_aa: CASSLPRNRSEVEKLFF; cdr3_nt: TGTGCCAGCAGCTTACCGCGTAACAGGAGCGAGGTTGAAAAACTGTTTTTT
j_call: TRBJ1-6; d_call: TRBD1; v_call: TRBV30; clone_size: -; cdr3_aa: CAWSVPPGQGTSSYNSPLHF; cdr3_nt: TGTGCCTGGAGTGTACCCCCCGGACAGGGGACGAGCTCCTATAATTCACCCCTCCACTTT
j_call: TRBJ1-2; d_call: TRBD1; v_call: TRBV9; clone_size: -; cdr3_aa: CASSAEGADGYTF; cdr3_nt: TGTGCCAGCAGCGCAGAGGGGGCGGATGGCTACACCTTC
j_call: TRBJ2-3; d_call: -; v_call: TRBV19; clone_size: -; cdr3_aa: CASSLQWGRTDTQYF; cdr3_nt: TGTGCCAGTAGTCTCCAATGGGGGCGCACAGATACGCAGTATTTT
j_call: TRBJ1-2; d_call: -; v_call: TRBV2; clone_size: once; cdr3_aa: CASRVRGEAPARGGGYTF; cdr3_nt: TGTGCCAGCAGGGTCCGCGGGGAGGCCCCGGCCCGGGGTGGTGGCTACACCTTC
j_call: TRBJ1-1; d_call: -; v_call: TRBV2; clone_size: -; cdr3_aa: CARRASNTEAFF; cdr3_nt: TGTGCCAGGAGGGCGAGTAACACTGAAGCTTTCTTT